The present T cell receptor (beta chain) was sequenced within a study of tumor-infiltrating lymphocytes in primary liver carcinoma. Study-wide background: With diameters of roughly 4 to 10 cm, tumors were stage T1-T3 N0M0.

The CDR3 has 12 amino acids, counting both end residues. Looked up from germline, CDR1 is SGHAT and CDR2 is FQNNGV. As to this clonotype: Lacking the conserved final phenylalanine or tryptophan, this CDR3 likely reflects a read error. The DNA is left out, because the CDR3 cannot be placed on it with certainty; the CDR3 is given as TCRdb lists it.

A primer in the constant region served to generate TCR beta cDNA from roughly 550 ng of total RNA. The TCR beta library was amplified through three nested multiplex PCR rounds in a modified ARM-PCR procedure. In the first two PCR rounds, TRBV1-TRBV30 forward primers were paired with a C-beta reverse primer, and each round lasted about 10 cycles. TCRdb fed the multiplex PCR reads into MiXCR, producing one record per CDR3 protein. Among approximately 120,000 distinct CDR3 sequences listed, roughly three fifths were seen once. Bulk tissue was left unsorted, and RNA and DNA were co-extracted from about 20-30 mg of it. Every one of the tumor samples had a viable tumor cell content above 75%.

The chain carries TRBV11-2 and TRBJ2-5; whether TRBD1, the table's D call, matches the DNA was not checked. The TCR was taken from a woman in her fifties or sixties with primary liver carcinoma and hepatitis B virus infection. Sequencing used liver tumor tissue from sampling region 3. Subset in this sample: tumor region T3, left-lateral pole. This CDR3 reads CASSFGTAAMYI.